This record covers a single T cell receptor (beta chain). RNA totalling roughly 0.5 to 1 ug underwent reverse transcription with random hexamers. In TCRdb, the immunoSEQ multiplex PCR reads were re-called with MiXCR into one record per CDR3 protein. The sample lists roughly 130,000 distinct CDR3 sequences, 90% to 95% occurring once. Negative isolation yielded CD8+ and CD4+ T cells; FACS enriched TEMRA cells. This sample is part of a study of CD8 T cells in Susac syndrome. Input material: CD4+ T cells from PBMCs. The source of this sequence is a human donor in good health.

CDR3 protein: CSARESGHIQYF. In DNA, the CDR3 is TGCAGTGCTAGAGAGAGCGGGCACATTCAGTACTTC. The genes are TRBV20-1 and TRBJ2-4; tentative D call: TRBD2 (6 bases). This CDR3 comprises 12 residues. V was shortened by 0 bases and J by 8 bases, with 8 bases between the two germline ends. Germline V gene sequence: CDR1 DFQATT, CDR2 SNEGSKA (reference sequence).